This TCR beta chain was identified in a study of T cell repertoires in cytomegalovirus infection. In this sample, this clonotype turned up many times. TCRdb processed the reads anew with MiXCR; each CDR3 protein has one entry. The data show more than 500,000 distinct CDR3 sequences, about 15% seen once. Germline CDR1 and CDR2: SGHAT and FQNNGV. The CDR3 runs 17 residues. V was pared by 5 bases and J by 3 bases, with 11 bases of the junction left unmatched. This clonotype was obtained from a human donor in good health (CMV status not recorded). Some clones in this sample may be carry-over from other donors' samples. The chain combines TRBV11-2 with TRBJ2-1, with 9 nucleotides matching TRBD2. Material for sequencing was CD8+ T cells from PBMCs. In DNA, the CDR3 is TGTGCCAGCAGCCCTCCCGGGACTAGCATCTACTACAATGAGCAGTTCTTC. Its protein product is CASSPPGTSIYYNEQFF.